This T cell receptor (beta chain) was identified in a study of cytomegalovirus exposure and HLA in healthy donors. Findings of the study overall: Sequencing likely caused a cluster of highly shared sequence variants. An Asian-associated ancestry cluster reportedly showed fewer N-insertions than the roughly 670-donor mean in a later analysis. Productive status was seen about 90% or about 30% of the time for most TCR beta V segments in an earlier analysis.

For this clone: Its antigen is still unknown.

PCR primers comprised 60 Vbeta and 13 Jbeta primers. Some clones are missing from TCRdb's copy, which holds only in-frame ones; the method was immunoSEQ multiplex PCR. The repertoire consists of approximately 120,000 clones, with around 85% occurring once and the leading ten covering approximately 6.4%. The CDR3 contains 14 residues. Germline loops: CDR1 SGDLS, CDR2 YYNGEE. The V gene lost 0 bases and the J gene lost 4 bases, with 8 bases spanning the gap. Sequenced input: PBMCs. This sequence joins TRBV9 and TRBJ2-1, with unresolved D. This clonotype was obtained from a woman in her 30s in good health and CMV-seropositive. For the CDR3, the DNA is TGTGCCAGCAGCGTAGCAACAGCTTACAATGAGCAGTTCTTC. Its translation is CASSVATAYNEQFF.